Sequencing of this T cell receptor beta chain was carried out in a study of cytomegalovirus exposure and HLA in healthy donors. V lost 0 bases and J 10 bases, leaving 9 bases between the germline ends. From germline, CDR1 is MGHRA and CDR2 YSYEKL. There are 13 residues in the CDR3. Comments on this clone: The antigen is unknown.

Vbeta (60) and Jbeta (13) primers were used in the PCR. The method was immunoSEQ multiplex PCR; TCRdb's version includes in-frame clones alone and lacks a portion of them. Here the sample spans some 110,000 clones, 65% to 85% being singletons. Overall study results and limits: TCR beta V- and J-gene trimming was later associated with a missense DCLRE1C variant.

The rearrangement joins TRBV4-1 to TRBJ1-4; D is undetermined. This sequence was found in a male donor in good health and CMV-seronegative. Input material: PBMCs. The CDR3 sequence is CASSQDHEAKLFF. DNA for the CDR3: TGCGCCAGCAGCCAAGATCATGAGGCAAAACTGTTTTTT.